The source of this T cell receptor beta chain is a study of OX40 agonist ivuxolimab in advanced cancers. Study-level information: Six ivuxolimab dose levels, 0.01 to 10 mg/kg, were given intravenously every 2 weeks. Overall study findings and caveats: CD4+ T cells averaged fewer expanded clones than CD8+ T cells.

Germline CDR1 and CDR2: SGHDT and YYEEEE. The CDR3 extends over 13 amino acids. Germline trimming cut 4 bases from V and 6 bases from J; bases unmatched to any gene: 3. Assay used: immunoSEQ multiplex PCR; TCRdb lists only in-frame clones, some missing. This table holds 45,000 to 65,000 clones, 88% found once. To note about this clone: Its antigen is as yet unknown.

The chain couples TRBV5-6 to TRBJ2-2; TRBD2 matches 7 bases. Material: CD4+ or CD8+ T cells sorted from blood, obtained in a trial of the OX40 agonist ivuxolimab. The TCR originated in an adult with an advanced solid tumor such as melanoma, head and neck, liver or kidney cancer. CDR3 coding DNA: TGTGCCAGCAGCAGTCTAGCGGCCGGGGAGCTGTTTTTT. This encodes CASSSLAAGELFF. Supplemented by reference TRBV5-6 and TRBJ2-2, the full variable domain reads DAGVTQSPTHLIKTRGQQVTLRCSPKSGHDTVSWYQQALGQGPQFIFQYYEEEERQRGNFPDRFSGHQFPNYSSELNVNALLLGDSALYLCASSSLAAGELFFGEGSRLTVL.